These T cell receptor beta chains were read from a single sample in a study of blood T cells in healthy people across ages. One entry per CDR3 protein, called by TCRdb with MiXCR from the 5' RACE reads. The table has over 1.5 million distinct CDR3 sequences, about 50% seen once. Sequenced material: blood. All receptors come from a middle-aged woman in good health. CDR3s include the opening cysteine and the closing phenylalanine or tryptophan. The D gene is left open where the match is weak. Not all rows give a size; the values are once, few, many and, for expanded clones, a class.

CDR3: CASSLSRQTTDTQYF; DNA: TGTGCCAGCAGCTTATCCCGGCAGACCACAGATACGCAGTATTTT; size: .; length: 15; J: TRBJ2-3; D: .; V: TRBV7-2
CDR3: CASSYDGQDYNEQFF; DNA: TGCGCCAGCAGCTACGACGGGCAGGACTACAATGAGCAGTTCTTC; size: .; length: 15; J: TRBJ2-1; D: .; V: TRBV5-1
CDR3: CASSFLGSGGNEQFF; DNA: TGTGCCAGCAGTTTCCTCGGATCAGGCGGGAATGAGCAGTTCTTC; size: .; length: 15; J: TRBJ2-1; D: .; V: TRBV28
CDR3: CASRASSGPQETQYF; DNA: TGCGCCAGCCGGGCGAGTAGCGGGCCCCAAGAGACCCAGTACTTC; size: .; length: 15; J: TRBJ2-5; D: TRBD2; V: TRBV5-1
CDR3: CASSQDQAAEAFF; DNA: TGCGCCAGCAGCCAAGATCAGGCCGCCGAAGCTTTCTTT; size: .; length: 13; J: TRBJ1-1; D: .; V: TRBV4-1
CDR3: CSARPARPLSGANVLTF; DNA: TGCAGTGCTAGGCCTGCAAGGCCCCTCTCTGGGGCCAACGTCCTGACTTTC; size: .; length: 17; J: TRBJ2-6; D: .; V: TRBV20-1
CDR3: CASRRGQGTSGPVLNTEAFF; DNA: TGCGCCAGCAGGCGAGGACAGGGTACGTCCGGGCCCGTATTGAACACTGAAGCTTTCTTT; size: .; length: 20; J: TRBJ1-1; D: TRBD1; V: TRBV5-1
CDR3: CASSPFASSYEQYF; DNA: TGTGCCAGCAGCCCTTTTGCTAGCTCCTACGAGCAGTACTTC; size: .; length: 14; J: TRBJ2-7; D: .; V: TRBV7-9
CDR3: CASSLSRINEQYF; DNA: TGTGCCAGCAGTTTGTCAAGAATTAACGAGCAGTACTTC; size: once; length: 13; J: TRBJ2-7; D: .; V: TRBV27
CDR3: CASSPWDRGQETQYF; DNA: TGCGCCAGCAGCCCTTGGGACAGGGGGCAAGAGACCCAGTACTTC; size: few; length: 15; J: TRBJ2-5; D: TRBD1; V: TRBV4-1
CDR3: CASSSGGLSYNEQFF; DNA: TGCGCCAGCAGCTCCGGGGGGCTCTCCTACAATGAGCAGTTCTTC; size: many; length: 15; J: TRBJ2-1; D: .; V: TRBV5-1